This T cell receptor (beta chain) originates from a study of CD8+ T cells in alopecia areata. The wider study: Dosing spanned 6 to 18 months on tofacitinib, then 6 months off drug. Study outcomes and limitations: Having one nonresponder leaves uncertain how baseline CD8+ expansion relates to response. Tissue-resident alphabeta T cells belonging to normal skin likewise get sequenced within scalp specimens. Scalp clonality decreased significantly with tofacitinib, and so did expanded CD8+ clones among the top 100.

This sample's treatment: oral pan-JAK inhibitor, 5-10 mg twice daily. The germline gives CDR1 SEHNR, CDR2 FQNEAQ (reference sequence). Trimming stripped 4 bases from V and 4 bases from J, with 8 bases between. The CDR3 has 12 amino acids. With regard to this clone: What it binds is unknown.

Investigators isolated RNA and reverse transcribed it into cDNA to act as the sequencing template. Here immunoSEQ multiplex PCR was the method, and the copy in TCRdb shows in-frame clones only, minus some. The top ten hold 10% to 15% of the sample, which has around 110,000 clones, approximately 54% seen once. The gene calls are TRBV7-9 and TRBJ2-7; tentatively, D is TRBD1 (6 bases). This TCR was sampled from a human donor with alopecia areata. The source material was CD8+ T cells sorted from blood, sampled at week 24, from a patient treated with tofacitinib. CDR3 residues: CASSSRGYEQYF. The CDR3 nucleotides are TGTGCCAGCAGCTCGAGGGGGTACGAGCAGTACTTC.